This T cell receptor beta chain was found in a study of cytomegalovirus exposure and HLA in healthy donors (dated by TCRdb to about 2017). For context, the study as a whole: In an earlier analysis of some 610 of the donors, less than 350 Gb of sequence data and 117 million unique TCR beta sequences from about 179 million T cells were reported. An early release that covered about 600 HLA-typed donors contained approximately 300 gigabases of sequencing data and tens of millions of unique TCR sequences. The genetic ancestry cluster associated with self-reported Caucasian donors included 81% of the 350 to 500 genotyped donors. The study was designed to test whether signatures of past pathogen exposure could be identified by cataloging public T cell receptors. Using immunosequencing, the study profiled T cell repertoires from around 670 subjects and related those repertoires to cytomegalovirus serostatus. A separate validation cohort of 100 to 150 different subjects was used in addition to the 666-subject first cohort. To predict cytomegalovirus infection status, the study combined high-throughput TCR immunosequencing, statistical association of individual TCRs with disease status, and machine learning. To study patterns of TCR occurrence, a later analysis re-analyzed previously published TCR beta repertoires from 666 donors and added high-resolution HLA genotyping. In the later analysis, no new phenotypic data were used to find candidate immune exposures; instead, reliance was placed on TCR beta sequences and their occurrence across donors. An earlier analysis of fewer than 750 of the donors used high-throughput TCR beta sequencing to judge whether each TCR beta V gene segment behaved as functional or pseudogenic. Donor age, sex, ethnicity and CMV serostatus were compiled together with the repertoire data. A later genetic analysis used genome-wide SNP genotypes for about 55% of the 666 donors, treating that subset as a discovery cohort. Every repertoire in the discovery cohort had been generated on one and the same sequencing platform. HLA typing included class I and class II loci at four-digit resolution. Typing coverage differed by locus: A, B, C, DRB1 and DQB1 were typed in roughly 629-630 donors, DQA1 in about 500, DPA1 in around 600, and DPB1 in around 490. Because of strong linkage in the cohort, roughly five DR-DQ haplotypes were treated as single units for association and clustering. Among about 360 genotyped donors of the cohort, an average of approximately 250,000 unique TCR beta nucleotide sequences were sequenced per donor, 15% to 20% of them non-productive. Overall results and qualifications from the work: When HLA alleles, especially DR and DQ, strongly co-occurred, attributing TCR associations to individual alleles was difficult. In a later analysis, HLA-associated TCR beta chains were found to be more clonally expanded and to have lower generation probabilities than equally common non-associated chains. In a later genetic analysis, fewer N-insertions in productive TCRs were reported among donors in an Asian-associated ancestry cluster than the 666-donor mean. A few of the identified cytomegalovirus-associated TCR beta chains were confirmed in vitro to be specific for cytomegalovirus antigens. Because HLA typing was missing for some donors at each locus, association tests included only the typed subset. The only immune exposure information available for the cohort was CMV serostatus. In a later analysis, about 16,000 TCR beta sequences were associated with specific HLA alleles at a false discovery rate of 0.05. Because counts were too low, about 18 rarely observed V segments, including chromosome 9 orphons, were excluded from the earlier analysis of about 500 of the donors. A further reported finding was that TCR beta sequences accurately predicted the HLA-A and HLA-B alleles for most subjects in the first cohort. Most TCR sequences were observed very rarely across donors, whereas some public TCRs were present in many individuals. In a later analysis, the rate of TCR association differed among HLA loci, with DRB1 alleles having the most associated TCRs and HLA-C alleles having the fewest. According to the authors, the approach could potentially be generalized to other disease states and immunological phenotypes. Several of the top co-occurrence clusters appeared to be linked to parvovirus B19, influenza, CMV and Epstein-Barr virus, according to a later analysis. Broadly in line with IMGT annotations, most TCR beta V segments showed up in productive rearrangements about 87% or about 30% of the time in an earlier analysis of several hundred of the donors. The study listed approximately 150 TCR beta chains as associated with cytomegalovirus. According to a later analysis, most CMV-associated TCR beta chains appeared to be HLA-restricted, and the HLA associations seemed to be driven largely by CMV exposure. V-gene and J-gene trimming of TCR beta chains was associated with a missense DCLRE1C variant in a later genetic analysis, and the association was replicated in an independent cohort. Only TCR beta chains were sequenced in this cohort, and the absence of alpha or paired-chain data limited detectable features. Linkage disequilibrium might explain the correlated functional status among segregating V segments, but an unknown experimental factor could not be excluded. A group of highly shared sequence variants was considered likely to be a technical artifact of the sequencing pipeline. Presence/absence analyses assumed roughly uniform sequencing depth across donors, an assumption that may not hold. Cytomegalovirus status was reported to be diagnosed by the classifier with high specificity and sensitivity in both the original and validation cohorts.

The library was generated by the immunoSEQ multiplex PCR assay. The multiplex PCR relied on a mix of 60 forward primers for TCR Vbeta segments and 13 reverse primers for TCR Jbeta segments. The CDR3 region of rearranged TCR beta genes was amplified from genomic DNA by a multiplex PCR assay. On the Illumina HiSeq System, the amplified TCR beta libraries were sequenced as 87-base-pair reads. Concerning the study's data processing: Across the roughly 670 repertoires, a later analysis counted approximately 83 million unique TCR beta chains, roughly 11 million of which were shared by at least two donors. Raw reads were error-corrected and collapsed into unique sequences with a nearest-neighbor algorithm that merged closely related sequences to remove PCR and sequencing errors. V, D and J gene segments were assigned by aligning CDR3 sequences to IMGT reference sequences. Each retained sequence needed at least a six-nucleotide match to both a V gene segment and a J gene segment. A rearrangement counted as productive if the CDR3 had no stop codons and remained in frame with V and J, and every other rearrangement counted as non-productive. Following IMGT convention, CDR3 was defined as the stretch from the second conserved V-encoded cysteine to the conserved J-encoded phenylalanine. Sequences without an unambiguous match to a single V gene segment were excluded from the earlier analysis of several hundred of the donors. An earlier analysis of a few hundred of the donors classified V segments as functional when productive rearrangements were above 56.7% and as segregating when the standard deviation between donors was above 5%. A statistical classification framework was developed to diagnose cytomegalovirus status using the catalog of TCR beta chain sequences. V and J gene assignment, in a later analysis, came from comparing TCR nucleotide sequences with IMGT/GENE-DB human TR gene sequences. In a later analysis, CDR3 sequences and most-parsimonious VDJ recombination scenarios were assigned using the TCRdist pipeline. In a later analysis, every TCR beta chain was defined by the combination of its CDR3 amino acid sequence and its V-gene family, and reads without a unique V-gene family were dropped. To address suspected cross-contamination and a sequencing artifact, a later analysis removed 592 highly shared, low-generation-probability nucleotide sequences. For each public chain, a later analysis derived a clonal expansion index from normalized ranks of inferred template counts within each repertoire. Generation probabilities in a later analysis came from a VDJ recombination model fitted to out-of-frame rearrangements, and those results were checked against IGoR. In a later analysis, TCR-TCR, TCR-HLA and TCR-CMV co-occurrence was scored with hypergeometric tests, and a repertoire-size bias correction was applied to TCR pairs. In a later analysis, false discovery rates were estimated by permuting HLA or CMV assignments 20 times. In a later analysis, co-occurring TCRs were grouped with DBSCAN, and TCRdist sequence similarity was added when clustering was performed within HLA-allele-positive subsets. Repertoires with fewer than 30,000 or more than 120,000 public chains, plus five repertoires with anomalous nucleotide sharing, were excluded from co-occurrence clustering. TCRdb stores this immuneACCESS table with in-frame sequences only. Part of the clones is absent; in the studies checked, under half of the shortfall reflects unresolved V genes, and no reason is known for the rest. That table is the source of V, J and clone size, and D and trimming were worked out from the DNA. This sample has more than 85,000 clones in its table, and roughly 80% of those were observed once. The ten largest clones add up to 6.9% of the sample.

The cohort consisted of some 670 healthy bone marrow donors. Cohort members were all nominally healthy when sampled, although unrecorded immune exposures were likely present. The donor was CMV seropositive and was included in the group of some 290 seropositive cohort members. A peripheral blood sample was collected from each donor, and TCR beta sequencing was performed on peripheral blood mononuclear cells. Genomic DNA was extracted from the blood cell samples with the Qiagen DNeasy Blood Extraction Kit. Note on this clone: What this receptor recognizes is not known. No much larger clonotype is one base removed from it; base qualities were not supplied.

This TCR was recovered from a man younger than 45 in good health and CMV-seropositive. Sequenced material: PBMCs.

The encoded CDR3 is CASSEGRGLSGNTIYF. The nucleotides read TGTGCCAGCAGCGAGGGGCGGGGGTTGTCCGGAAACACCATATATTTT. The rearranged segments are TRBV9 and TRBJ1-3; tentative D gene TRBD1, with 5 bases matching. According to the germline V gene, CDR1 reads SGDLS and CDR2 reads YYNGEE. V is reduced by 3 bases and J by 4 bases, leaving a spacing of 17 bases between them. The CDR3 holds 16 amino acids from the cysteine to the phenylalanine. Only the CDR3 portion is preserved as DNA: 48 bases, with reading frame beginning at the first base. The CDR3, completed at both ends by the reference TRBV9 and TRBJ1-3 genes, gives the full variable domain DSGVTQTPKHLITATGQRVTLRCSPRSGDLSVYWYQQSLDQGLQFLIQYYNGEERAKGNILERFSAQQFPDLHSELNLSSLELGDSALYFCASSEGRGLSGNTIYFGEGSWLTVV.